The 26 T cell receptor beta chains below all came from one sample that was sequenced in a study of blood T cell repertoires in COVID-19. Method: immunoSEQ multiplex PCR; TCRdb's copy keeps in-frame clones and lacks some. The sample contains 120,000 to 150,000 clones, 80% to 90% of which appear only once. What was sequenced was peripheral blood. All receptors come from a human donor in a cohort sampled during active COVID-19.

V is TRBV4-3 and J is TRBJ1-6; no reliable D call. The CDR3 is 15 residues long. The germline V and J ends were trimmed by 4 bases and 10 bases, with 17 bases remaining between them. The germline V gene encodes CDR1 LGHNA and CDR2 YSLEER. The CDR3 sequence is CASSPGGLIRSPLHF. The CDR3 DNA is TGCGCCAGCAGCCCCGGCGGGCTCATTCGATCACCCCTCCACTTT.

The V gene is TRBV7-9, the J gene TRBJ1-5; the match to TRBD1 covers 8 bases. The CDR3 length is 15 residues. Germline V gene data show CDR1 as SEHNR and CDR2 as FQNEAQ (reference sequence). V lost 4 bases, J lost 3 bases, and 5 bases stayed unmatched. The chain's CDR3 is CASSSGTGYNQPQHF. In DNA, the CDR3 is TGTGCCAGCAGCTCAGGGACAGGCTACAATCAGCCCCAGCATTTT.

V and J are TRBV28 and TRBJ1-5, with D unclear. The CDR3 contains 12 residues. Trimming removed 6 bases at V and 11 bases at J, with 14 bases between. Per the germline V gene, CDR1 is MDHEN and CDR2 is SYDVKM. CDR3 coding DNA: TGTGCCAGCAGCCCAACGAGCCTGTCCCAGCATTTT. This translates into CASSPTSLSQHF.

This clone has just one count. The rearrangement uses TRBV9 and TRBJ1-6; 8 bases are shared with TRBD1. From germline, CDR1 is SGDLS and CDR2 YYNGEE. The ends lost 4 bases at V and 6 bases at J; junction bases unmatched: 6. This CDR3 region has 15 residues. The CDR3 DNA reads TGTGCCAGCAGCCCAGGACAGGGCGGTAATTCACCCCTCCACTTT. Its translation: CASSPGQGGNSPLHF.

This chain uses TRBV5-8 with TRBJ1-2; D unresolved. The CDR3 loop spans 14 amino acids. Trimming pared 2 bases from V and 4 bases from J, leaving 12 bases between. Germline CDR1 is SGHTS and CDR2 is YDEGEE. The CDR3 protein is CASSFFTRLYGYTF. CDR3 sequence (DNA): TGTGCCAGCAGCTTTTTTACGCGCCTCTATGGCTACACCTTC. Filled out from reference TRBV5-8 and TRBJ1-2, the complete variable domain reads EAGVTQSPTHLIKTRGQQATLRCSPISGHTSVYWYQQALGLGLQFLLWYDEGEERNRGNFPPRFSGRQFPNYSSELNVNALELEDSALYLCASSFFTRLYGYTFGSGTRLTVV.

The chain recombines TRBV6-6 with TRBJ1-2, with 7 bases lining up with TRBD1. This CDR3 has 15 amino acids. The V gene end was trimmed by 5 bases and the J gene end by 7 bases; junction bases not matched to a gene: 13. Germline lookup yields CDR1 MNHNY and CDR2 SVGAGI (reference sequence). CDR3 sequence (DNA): TGTGCCAGCAGTACCCCAACAGGGGCGGTCTTTGGCTACACCTTC. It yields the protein CASSTPTGAVFGYTF.

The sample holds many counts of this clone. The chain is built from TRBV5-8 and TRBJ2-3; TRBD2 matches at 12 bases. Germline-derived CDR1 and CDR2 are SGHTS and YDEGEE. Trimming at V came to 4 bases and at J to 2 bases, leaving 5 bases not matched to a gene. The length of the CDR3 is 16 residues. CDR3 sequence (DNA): TGTGCCAGCAGCGCAGGACTAGCGGGATACACAGATACGCAGTATTTT. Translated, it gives CASSAGLAGYTDTQYF.

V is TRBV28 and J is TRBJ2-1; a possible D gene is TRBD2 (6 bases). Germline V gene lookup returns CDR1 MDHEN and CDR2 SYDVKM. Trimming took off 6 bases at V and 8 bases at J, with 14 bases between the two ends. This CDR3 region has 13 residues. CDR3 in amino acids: CASRGGGVHEQFF. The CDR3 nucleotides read TGTGCCAGCAGGGGGGGTGGTGTGCATGAGCAGTTCTTC. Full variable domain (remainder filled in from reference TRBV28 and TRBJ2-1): DVKVTQSSRYLVKRTGEKVFLECVQDMDHENMFWYRQDPGLGLRLIYFSYDVKMKEKGDIPEGYSVSREKKERFSLILESASTNQTSMYLCASRGGGVHEQFFGPGTRLTVL.

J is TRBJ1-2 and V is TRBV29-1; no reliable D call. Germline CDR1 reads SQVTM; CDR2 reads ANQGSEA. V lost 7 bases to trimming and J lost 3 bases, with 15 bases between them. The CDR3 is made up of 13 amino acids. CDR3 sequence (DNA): TGCAGCGCCGAACGGGAGAGAGACTATGGCTACACCTTC. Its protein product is CSAERERDYGYTF.

In DNA, the CDR3 is TGTGCCAGCAGCTTAGTTTCATACGGCTCTGGAAACACCATATATTTT. Its translation is CASSLVSYGSGNTIYF. This chain links TRBV11-2 with TRBJ1-3; D unresolved. V was cut by 1 base and J by 0 bases, with 10 bases left in between. The CDR3 is 16 residues long. Per the germline V gene, CDR1 is SGHAT and CDR2 is FQNNGV. Using reference TRBV11-2 and TRBJ1-3 for the parts outside the CDR3, the full variable domain is EAGVAQSPRYKIIEKRQSVAFWCNPISGHATLYWYQQILGQGPKLLIQFQNNGVVDDSQLPKDRFSAERLKGVDSTLKIQPAKLEDSAVYLCASSLVSYGSGNTIYFGEGSWLTVV.

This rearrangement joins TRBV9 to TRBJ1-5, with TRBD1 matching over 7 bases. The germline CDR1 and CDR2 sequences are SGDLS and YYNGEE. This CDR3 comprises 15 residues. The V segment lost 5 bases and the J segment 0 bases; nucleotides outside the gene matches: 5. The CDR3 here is CASSFSGGSNQPQHF. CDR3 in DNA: TGTGCCAGCAGTTTCTCAGGGGGTAGCAATCAGCCCCAGCATTTT.

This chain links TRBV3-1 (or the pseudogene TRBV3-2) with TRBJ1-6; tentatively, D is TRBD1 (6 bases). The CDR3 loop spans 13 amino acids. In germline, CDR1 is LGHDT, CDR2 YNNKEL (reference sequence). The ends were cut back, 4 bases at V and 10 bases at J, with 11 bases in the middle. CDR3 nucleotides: TGTGCCAGCAGCCCAGGGACAAACTCACCCCTCCACTTT. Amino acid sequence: CASSPGTNSPLHF.

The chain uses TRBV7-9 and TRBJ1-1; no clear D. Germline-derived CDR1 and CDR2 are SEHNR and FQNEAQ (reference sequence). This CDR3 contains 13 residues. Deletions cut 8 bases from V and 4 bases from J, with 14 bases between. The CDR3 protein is CASGEGIATEAFF. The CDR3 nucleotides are TGTGCCAGCGGGGAGGGAATCGCCACTGAAGCTTTCTTT.

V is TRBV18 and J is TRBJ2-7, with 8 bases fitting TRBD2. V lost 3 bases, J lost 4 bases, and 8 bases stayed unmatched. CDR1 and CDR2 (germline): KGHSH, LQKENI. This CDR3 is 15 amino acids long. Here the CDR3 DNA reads TGTGCCAGCTCACCGCGATCCGGGGGGGGATACGAGCAGTACTTC. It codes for CASSPRSGGGYEQYF.

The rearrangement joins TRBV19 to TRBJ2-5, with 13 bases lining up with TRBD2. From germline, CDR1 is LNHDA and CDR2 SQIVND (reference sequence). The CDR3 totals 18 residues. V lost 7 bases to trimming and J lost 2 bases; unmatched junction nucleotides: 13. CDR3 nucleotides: TGTGCCAGTACCCCGACTAGCGGGGGGCCAAGGGGGCAAGAGACCCAGTACTTC. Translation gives CASTPTSGGPRGQETQYF.

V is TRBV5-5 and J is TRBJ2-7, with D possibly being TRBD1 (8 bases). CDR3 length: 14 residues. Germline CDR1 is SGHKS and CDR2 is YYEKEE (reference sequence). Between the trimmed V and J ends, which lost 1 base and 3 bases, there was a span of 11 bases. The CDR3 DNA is TGTGCCAGCAGCTTGACAGGGGGGGGCTACGAGCAGTACTTC. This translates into CASSLTGGGYEQYF.

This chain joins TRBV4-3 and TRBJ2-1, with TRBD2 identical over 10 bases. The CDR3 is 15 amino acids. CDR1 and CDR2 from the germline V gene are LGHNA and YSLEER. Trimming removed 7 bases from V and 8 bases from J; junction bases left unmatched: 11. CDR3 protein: CASTFERGGRDEQFF. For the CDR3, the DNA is TGCGCCAGCACCTTCGAGCGGGGGGGGAGGGATGAGCAGTTCTTC.

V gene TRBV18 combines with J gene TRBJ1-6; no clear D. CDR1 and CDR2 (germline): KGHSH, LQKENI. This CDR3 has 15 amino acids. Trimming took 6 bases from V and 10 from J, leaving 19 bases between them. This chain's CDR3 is CASSPAESGWSPLHF. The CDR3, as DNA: TGTGCCAGCTCTCCGGCCGAAAGCGGATGGTCACCCCTCCACTTT.

The CDR3 spells CASSIGVQSPYNEQFF. The CDR3 DNA is TGTGCCAGTAGTATAGGAGTACAGAGCCCCTACAATGAGCAGTTCTTC. The J gene is TRBJ2-1, the V gene TRBV19; no clear D gene. Per germline, CDR1 LNHDA and CDR2 SQIVND (reference sequence). The CDR3 covers 16 residues. V lost 1 base and J 2 bases, leaving 12 bases between the germline ends.

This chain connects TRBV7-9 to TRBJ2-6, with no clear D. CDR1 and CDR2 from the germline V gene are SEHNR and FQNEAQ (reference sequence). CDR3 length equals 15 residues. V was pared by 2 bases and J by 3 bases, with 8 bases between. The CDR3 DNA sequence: TGTGCCAGCAGCTTATCCTTTCTTGGGGCCAACGTCCTGACTTTC. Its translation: CASSLSFLGANVLTF.

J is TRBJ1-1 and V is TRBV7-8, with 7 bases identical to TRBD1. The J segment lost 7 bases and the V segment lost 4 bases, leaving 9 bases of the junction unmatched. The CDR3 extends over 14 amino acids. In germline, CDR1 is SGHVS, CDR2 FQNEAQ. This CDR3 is CASSSQAAGGEAFF. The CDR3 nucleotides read TGTGCCAGCAGCTCCCAGGCGGCAGGGGGTGAAGCTTTCTTT.

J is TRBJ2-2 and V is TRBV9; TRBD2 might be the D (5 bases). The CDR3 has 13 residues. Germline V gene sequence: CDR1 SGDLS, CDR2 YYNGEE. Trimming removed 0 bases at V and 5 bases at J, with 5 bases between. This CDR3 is CASSVGGTGELFF. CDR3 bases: TGTGCCAGCAGCGTAGGCGGGACCGGGGAGCTGTTTTTT.

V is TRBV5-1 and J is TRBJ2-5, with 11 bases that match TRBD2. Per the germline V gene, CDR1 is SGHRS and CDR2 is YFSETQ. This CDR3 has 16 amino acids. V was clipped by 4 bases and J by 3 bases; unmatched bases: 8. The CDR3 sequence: CASSSPPGLAEETQYF. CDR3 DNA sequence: TGCGCCAGCAGCAGCCCCCCGGGACTAGCGGAAGAGACCCAGTACTTC. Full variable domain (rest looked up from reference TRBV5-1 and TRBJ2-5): KAGVTQTPRYLIKTRGQQVTLSCSPISGHRSVSWYQQTPGQGLQFLFEYFSETQRNKGNFPGRFSGRQFSNSRSEMNVSTLELGDSALYLCASSSPPGLAEETQYFGPGTRLLVL.

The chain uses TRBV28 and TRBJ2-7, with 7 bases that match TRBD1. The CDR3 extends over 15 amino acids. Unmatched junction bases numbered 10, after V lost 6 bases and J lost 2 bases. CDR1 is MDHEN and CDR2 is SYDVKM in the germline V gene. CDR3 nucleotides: TGTGCCAGCAGCCCATCGGACAGGAGAACCTACGAGCAGTACTTC. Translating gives CASSPSDRRTYEQYF.

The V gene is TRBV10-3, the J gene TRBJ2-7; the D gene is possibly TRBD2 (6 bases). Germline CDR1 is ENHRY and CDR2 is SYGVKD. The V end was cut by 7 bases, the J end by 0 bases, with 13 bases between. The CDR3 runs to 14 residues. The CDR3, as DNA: TGTGCCATCAACGGGGCGGGAAGCTCCTACGAGCAGTACTTC. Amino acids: CAINGAGSSYEQYF.

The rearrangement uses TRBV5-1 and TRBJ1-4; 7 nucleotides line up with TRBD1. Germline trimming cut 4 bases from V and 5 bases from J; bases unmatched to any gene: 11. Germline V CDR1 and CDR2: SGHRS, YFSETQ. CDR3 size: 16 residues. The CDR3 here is CASSLAGTELNEKLFF. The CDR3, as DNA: TGCGCCAGCAGCCTAGCCGGGACAGAACTAAATGAAAAACTGTTTTTT.